The clone carrying this T cell receptor beta chain was counted between two and nine times. Its antigen is undetermined. Then a second PCR, running roughly 7 to 11 cycles, was carried out with a sample-barcoded 5' primer and a J-beta primer mix. MiXCR, applied by TCRdb to the 5' RACE reads, yields one record per CDR3 protein. The data show under 800,000 distinct CDR3 sequences, around 20% seen once. The CDR3 consists of 15 residues. J was trimmed by 0 bases and V by 6 bases; bases with no gene match: 8. The germline V gene has CDR1 SGHAT and CDR2 FQNNGV. The data are from a study of blood T cells in healthy people across ages. For the study at large: Roughly one uniquely barcoded beta molecule per two T cells was captured.

Overall study results and limits: CMV status of donors was not determined, possibly confounding expanded clonotype changes. PBMC samples, being unsorted, prevented any conclusive comparison of naive and antigen-experienced cells.

This chain uses TRBV11-2 with TRBJ2-7, with 7 bases that match TRBD1. Sequencing was carried out using blood. The TCR sequence derives from a man aged 70-80 years in good health. The CDR3, as DNA: TGTGCCAGCAGTTCCAACCGGGACAGCTCCTACGAGCAGTACTTC. Protein: CASSSNRDSSYEQYF. The whole variable domain, remainder taken from reference TRBV11-2 and TRBJ2-7, is EAGVAQSPRYKIIEKRQSVAFWCNPISGHATLYWYQQILGQGPKLLIQFQNNGVVDDSQLPKDRFSAERLKGVDSTLKIQPAKLEDSAVYLCASSSNRDSSYEQYFGPGTRLTVT.